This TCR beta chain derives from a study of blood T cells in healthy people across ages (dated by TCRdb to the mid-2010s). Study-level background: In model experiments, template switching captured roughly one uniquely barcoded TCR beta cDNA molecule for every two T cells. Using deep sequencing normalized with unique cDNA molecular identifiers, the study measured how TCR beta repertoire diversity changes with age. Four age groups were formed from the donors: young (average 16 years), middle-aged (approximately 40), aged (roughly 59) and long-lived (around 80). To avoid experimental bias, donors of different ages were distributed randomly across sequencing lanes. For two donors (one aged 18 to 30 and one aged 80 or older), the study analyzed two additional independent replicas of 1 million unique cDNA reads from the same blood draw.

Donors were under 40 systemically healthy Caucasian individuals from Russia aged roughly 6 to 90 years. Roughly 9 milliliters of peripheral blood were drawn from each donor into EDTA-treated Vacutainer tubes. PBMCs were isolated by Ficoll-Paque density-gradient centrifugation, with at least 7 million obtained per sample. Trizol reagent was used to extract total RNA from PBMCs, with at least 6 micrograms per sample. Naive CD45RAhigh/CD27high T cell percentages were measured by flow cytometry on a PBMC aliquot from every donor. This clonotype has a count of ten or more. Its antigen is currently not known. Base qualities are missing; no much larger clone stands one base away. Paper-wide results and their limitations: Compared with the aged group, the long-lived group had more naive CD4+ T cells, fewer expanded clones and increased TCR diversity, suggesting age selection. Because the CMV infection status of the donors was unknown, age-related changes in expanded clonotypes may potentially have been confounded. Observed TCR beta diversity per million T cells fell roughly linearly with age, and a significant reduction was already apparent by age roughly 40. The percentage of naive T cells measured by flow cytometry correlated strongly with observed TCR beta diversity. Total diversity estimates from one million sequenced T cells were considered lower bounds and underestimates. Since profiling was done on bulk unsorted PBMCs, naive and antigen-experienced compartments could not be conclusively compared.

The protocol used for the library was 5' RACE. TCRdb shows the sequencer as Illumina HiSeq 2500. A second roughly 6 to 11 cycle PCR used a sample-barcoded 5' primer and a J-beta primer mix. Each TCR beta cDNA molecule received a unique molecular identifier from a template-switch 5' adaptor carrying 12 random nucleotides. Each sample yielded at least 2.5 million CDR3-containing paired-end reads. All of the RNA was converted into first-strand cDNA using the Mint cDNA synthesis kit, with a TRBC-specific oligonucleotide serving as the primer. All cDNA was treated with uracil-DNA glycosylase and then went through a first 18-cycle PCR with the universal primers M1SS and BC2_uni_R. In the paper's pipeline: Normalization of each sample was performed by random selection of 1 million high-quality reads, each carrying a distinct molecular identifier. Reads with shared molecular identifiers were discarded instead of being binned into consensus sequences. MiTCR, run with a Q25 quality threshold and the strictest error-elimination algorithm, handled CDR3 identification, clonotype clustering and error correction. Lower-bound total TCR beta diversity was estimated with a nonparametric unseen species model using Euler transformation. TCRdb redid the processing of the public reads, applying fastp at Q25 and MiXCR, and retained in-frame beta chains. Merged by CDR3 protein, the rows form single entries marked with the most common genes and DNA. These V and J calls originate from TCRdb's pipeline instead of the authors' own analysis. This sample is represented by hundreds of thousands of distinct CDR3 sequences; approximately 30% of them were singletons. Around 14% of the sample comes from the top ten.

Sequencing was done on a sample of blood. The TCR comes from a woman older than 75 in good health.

The CDR3 protein: CASSVSGSPLHF. The DNA reads as follows: TGTGCCAGCAGCGTCTCCGGGTCACCCCTCCACTTT. The chain is assembled from TRBV7-9 and TRBJ1-6; the D gene remains uncertain. CDR1 and CDR2 (SEHNR, FQNEAQ) derive from the germline V gene (reference sequence). Measured from the cysteine to the phenylalanine, the CDR3 is 12 residues long. Of the read, only the CDR3 DNA is kept; its 36 bases are in frame from base 1. Trimming costs V 5 bases and J 10 bases, and their ends lie 9 bases apart.